Listed here is a single T cell receptor beta chain. The sample is drawn from a study of cytomegalovirus exposure and HLA in healthy donors. Libraries were prepared by immunoSEQ multiplex PCR; TCRdb keeps only in-frame clonotypes and omits some of them. The table shows some 130,000 clones, with almost 85% occurring only once. Trimming shortened V by 7 bases and J by 1 base, and 8 bases separated the two germline ends. The CDR3 contains 12 residues. This sequence was found in a woman in her twenties or thirties in good health and CMV-seronegative. The chain has TRBV5-3 and TRBJ1-2; no clear D. TRBV5-3 is filed as an ORF, its function uncertain. The sequencing input was PBMCs. CDR3 amino acids: CARPRDNYGYTF. In nucleotides, the CDR3 is TGTGCCAGACCCCGGGATAACTATGGCTACACCTTC.